This T cell receptor (beta chain) was recovered during a study of OX40 agonist ivuxolimab in advanced cancers. Clones were sequenced by immunoSEQ multiplex PCR, and TCRdb holds only the in-frame ones, with some missing. The table includes 70,000 to 95,000 clones, roughly 93% detected once. CDR1 is SGHRS and CDR2 is YFSETQ in the germline V gene. This CDR3 has 15 residues. V shed 0 bases and J 10 bases; nucleotides not matched to a gene: 5. The sample in question was CD4+ or CD8+ T cells sorted from blood, obtained in a trial of the OX40 agonist ivuxolimab. The sequence was obtained from an adult with an advanced solid tumor such as melanoma, head and neck, liver or kidney cancer. This chain links TRBV5-1 with TRBJ1-6; TRBD1 agrees at 9 bases. The CDR3 DNA reads as TGCGCCAGCAGCTTGGAGGGACAGGGAGGGTCACCCCTCCACTTT. It encodes CASSLEGQGGSPLHF.